This T cell receptor beta chain was captured by sequencing in a study of control samples from healthy donors and cancer patients. This CDR3 contains 16 residues. CDR1 and CDR2 (germline): SNHLY, FYNNEI. The V gene end was trimmed by 6 bases and the J gene end by 5 bases; junction bases not matched to a gene: 6. Here immunoSEQ multiplex PCR was the method, and the copy in TCRdb shows in-frame clones only, minus some. The sample includes fewer than 200,000 clones, around nine tenths of them seen just once. Sequencing used blood. J is TRBJ2-3 and V is TRBV2; 15 bases line up with TRBD2. The receptor comes from a man aged 30-40 years in good health. CDR3 sequence reads: CASSRTSGGAIDTQYF. In DNA form, the CDR3 reads TGTGCCAGCAGCCGGACTAGCGGGGGGGCAATAGATACGCAGTATTTT.